The 32 T cell receptor beta chains below all came from one sample that was sequenced in a study of OX40 agonist ivuxolimab in advanced cancers. Sequenced by immunoSEQ multiplex PCR; TCRdb stores in-frame clones only, minus some. In the table there are over 40,000 clones, approximately 88% of which are singletons. This specimen consisted of CD4+ or CD8+ T cells sorted from blood, obtained in a trial of the OX40 agonist ivuxolimab. These receptors all stem from an adult with an advanced solid tumor such as melanoma, head and neck, liver or kidney cancer.

This sequence joins TRBV7-9 and TRBJ2-3; D uncertain. This CDR3 region has 15 residues. CDR1 is SEHNR and CDR2 is FQNEAQ in the germline V gene (reference sequence). Trimming took 2 bases from V and 6 from J, leaving 15 bases between them. The CDR3 coding sequence is TGTGCCAGCAGCTTAAAGATTCGGATTTCGGATACGCAGTATTTT. Translated, it gives CASSLKIRISDTQYF.

The chain is built from TRBV12-5 and TRBJ2-7, with D perhaps TRBD2 (5 bases). V lost 4 bases and J 1 base, leaving 26 bases between the germline ends. The CDR3 length is 19 residues. CDR1 is LGHNT and CDR2 is FRNRAP in the germline V gene. DNA of the CDR3: TGTGCTAGTGGTTCGGAAGCCCGGGGATTACTCATCAAATCCTACGAGCAGTACTTC. This sequence encodes CASGSEARGLLIKSYEQYF.

The sample holds one count of this clone. CDR3 protein: CASSPEFDTGAYGYTF. CDR3 nucleotide sequence: TGTGCCAGCTCACCCGAGTTTGACACCGGCGCTTATGGCTACACCTTC. The rearrangement joins TRBV18 to TRBJ1-2; D not resolved. CDR3 size: 16 residues. V lost 3 bases and J 5 bases, leaving 19 bases between the germline ends. Germline loops: CDR1 KGHSH, CDR2 LQKENI.

The chain carries TRBV11-3 and TRBJ2-5; the match to TRBD1 covers 12 bases. Germline V gene sequence: CDR1 SGHNT, CDR2 YENEEA. J was trimmed by 5 bases and V by 1 base; bases with no gene match: 11. The CDR3 consists of 18 residues. CDR3 loop: CASSLVGTGQGAWETQYF. Here the CDR3 DNA reads TGTGCCAGCAGCTTAGTGGGGACGGGACAGGGGGCTTGGGAGACCCAGTACTTC.

This clone was counted between two and nine times. The CDR3 spells CASKGLTSTDTQYF. CDR3 DNA sequence: TGTGCCAGCAAAGGACTTACTAGCACAGATACGCAGTATTTT. The chain links TRBV6-6 to TRBJ2-3, with D perhaps matching TRBD2 (5 bases). V was shortened by 7 bases and J by 0 bases, with 11 bases between the two germline ends. There are 14 residues in the CDR3. CDR1 is MNHNY, CDR2 SVGAGI, per germline (reference sequence).

The V gene is TRBV18, the J gene TRBJ2-7, with 10 bases matching TRBD2. The germline gives CDR1 KGHSH, CDR2 LQKENI. The CDR3 spans 15 residues. Losses at the gene ends were 7 bases for V and 4 bases for J; bases not matched to a gene: 10. The DNA for the CDR3 is TGTGCCAGCTATCACGGGACTAGCGATCGGTACGAGCAGTACTTC. Its protein product is CASYHGTSDRYEQYF.

The rearrangement uses TRBV29-1 and TRBJ1-1; 7 bases align to TRBD1. The germline gives CDR1 SQVTM, CDR2 ANQGSEA. The CDR3 extends over 12 amino acids. Unmatched junction bases numbered 8, after V lost 5 bases and J lost 8 bases. The DNA for the CDR3 is TGCAGCGTTCAACAGGGGAATGGAGAAGCTTTCTTT. Translating it yields CSVQQGNGEAFF.

The J gene is TRBJ2-7, the V gene TRBV30; D ambiguous. Per germline, CDR1 GTSNPN and CDR2 SVGIG (reference sequence). The CDR3 is made up of 11 amino acids. Trimming removed 1 base at V and 2 bases at J, with 3 bases between. CDR3: CAWSGTYEQYF. The CDR3 bases are TGTGCCTGGAGTGGTACCTACGAGCAGTACTTC.

The sample holds one count of this clone. DNA of the CDR3: TGTGCCAGCTCCAACCCGGGACAGCCCTATGGCTACACCTTC. Amino acid sequence: CASSNPGQPYGYTF. The genes are TRBV25-1 and TRBJ1-2; TRBD1 agrees at 7 bases. Germline trimming cut 8 bases from V and 4 bases from J; bases unmatched to any gene: 10. The germline V gene has CDR1 MGHDK and CDR2 SYGVNS. This CDR3 spans 14 amino acids.

The genes are TRBV5-1 and TRBJ2-5, with D possibly called TRBD1 or TRBD2 (5 bases each). CDR3 length equals 16 residues. Germline values: CDR1 SGHRS, CDR2 YFSETQ. V was shortened by 4 bases and J by 1 base, with 17 bases between the two germline ends. The DNA for the CDR3 is TGCGCCAGCAGCGCCCTCGGGACCCAGACCCAAGAGACCCAGTACTTC. It specifies CASSALGTQTQETQYF.

There are a few counts of this clone. The gene calls are TRBV7-9 and TRBJ1-5; unclear D gene. Trimming cost V 3 bases and J 3 bases, with 6 bases left between them. The CDR3 length is 13 residues. Germline V CDR1 and CDR2: SEHNR, FQNEAQ (reference sequence). The CDR3 protein is CASSFGDNQPQHF. CDR3 nucleotides: TGTGCCAGCAGCTTCGGGGACAATCAGCCCCAGCATTTT.

The chain links TRBV15 to TRBJ2-5; 8 bases map to TRBD2. The V gene end was trimmed by 5 bases and the J gene end by 3 bases; junction bases not matched to a gene: 5. The CDR3 totals 14 residues. Germline CDR1 and CDR2: LNHNV and YYDKDF (reference sequence). CDR3 in DNA: TGTGCCACCAGCGGCGGGAGGAGAGAAGAGACCCAGTACTTC. Translation: CATSGGRREETQYF. Drawing the rest from reference TRBV15 and TRBJ2-5, the complete variable domain is DAMVIQNPRYQVTQFGKPVTLSCSQTLNHNVMYWYQQKSSQAPKLLFHYYDKDFNNEADTPDNFQSRRPNTSFCFLDIRSPGLGDTAMYLCATSGGRREETQYFGPGTRLLVL.

The rearrangement joins TRBV1 to TRBJ1-1. TRBV1 is shown as a pseudogene. The length of the CDR3 is 16 residues. The CDR3 region is CTSSGSCHWGNTEAFF. As DNA, the CDR3 is TGCACCAGCAGCGGCTCCTGCCATTGGGGTAACACTGAAGCTTTCTTT.

This chain joins TRBV5-1 and TRBJ2-7; 9 nucleotides line up with TRBD2. CDR3 length: 15 residues. From germline, CDR1 is SGHRS and CDR2 YFSETQ. V lost 0 bases and J lost 1; bases outside the gene matches: 2. The CDR3 coding sequence is TGCGCCAGCAGCTTGGAGGCGGGAGGGTCCTACGAGCAGTACTTC. Its translation: CASSLEAGGSYEQYF.

V is TRBV5-8 and J is TRBJ1-5; the D is unclear. V gave up 4 bases and J gave up 2 bases, with 10 bases separating them. The CDR3 runs to 14 residues. CDR1 is SGHTS, CDR2 YDEGEE, per germline. The CDR3 DNA follows: TGTGCCAGCAGCCGATTTCAACGCAATCAGCCCCAGCATTTT. It specifies CASSRFQRNQPQHF.

The chain recombines TRBV5-4 with TRBJ1-2; no firm D call. The germline V and J ends were trimmed by 4 bases and 1 base, with 8 bases remaining between them. In germline, CDR1 is SGHNT, CDR2 YYREEE (reference sequence). The length of the CDR3 is 13 residues. The DNA for the CDR3 is TGTGCCAGCAGCGTCCCCCTTAACTATGGCTACACCTTC. It codes for CASSVPLNYGYTF. Using reference TRBV5-4 and TRBJ1-2 for the parts outside the CDR3, the full variable domain is ETGVTQSPTHLIKTRGQQVTLRCSSQSGHNTVSWYQQALGQGPQFIFQYYREEENGRGNFPPRFSGLQFPNYSSELNVNALELDDSALYLCASSVPLNYGYTFGSGTRLTVV.

This clone came up once. The V call is TRBV28, the J call TRBJ1-2; D might be TRBD1 (6 bases). Per the germline V gene, CDR1 is MDHEN and CDR2 is SYDVKM. The CDR3 is 13 amino acids. V was shortened by 5 bases and J by 2 bases, with 9 bases between the two germline ends. CDR3 nucleotide sequence: TGTGCCAGCAGTCTACAGGGAAACTATGGCTACACCTTC. Protein sequence: CASSLQGNYGYTF.

CDR3 in DNA: TGTGCCAGCAGCCGGGACAGAAACAATGAGCAGTTCTTC. It codes for CASSRDRNNEQFF. V usage is TRBV11-1 and J usage is TRBJ2-1, with 7 bases lining up with TRBD1. The CDR3 spans 13 residues. Germline V lookup: CDR1 SGHAT, CDR2 FQDESV (reference sequence). The V gene end was trimmed by 5 bases and the J gene end by 5 bases; junction bases not matched to a gene: 3.

V is TRBV19 and J is TRBJ1-3; no definite D call. V lost 4 bases and J lost 0, with 16 bases in between. The CDR3 spans 17 residues. Germline CDR1 and CDR2: LNHDA and SQIVND (reference sequence). CDR3 DNA: TGTGCCAGTAGTAAAGGTAGCCAGCCGTTCTCTGGAAACACCATATATTTT. Its translation is CASSKGSQPFSGNTIYF. The variable domain in full, completed from reference TRBV19 and TRBJ1-3, reads DGGITQSPKYLFRKEGQNVTLSCEQNLNHDAMYWYRQDPGQGLRLIYYSQIVNDFQKGDIAEGYSVSREKKESFPLTVTSAQKNPTAFYLCASSKGSQPFSGNTIYFGEGSWLTVV.

The rearrangement links TRBV7-8 to TRBJ1-2; D gene unclear. V was cut by 2 bases and J by 0 bases, with 10 bases left in between. The CDR3 runs 15 residues. Germline V gives CDR1 SGHVS, CDR2 FQNEAQ. CDR3 loop: CASSLFKDPNYGYTF. CDR3 DNA sequence: TGTGCCAGCAGCTTATTCAAGGATCCTAACTATGGCTACACCTTC.

The chain joins TRBV6-5 to TRBJ2-1; TRBD2 matches at 7 bases. This CDR3 region has 15 residues. CDR1 and CDR2 (germline): MNHEY, SVGAGI. Trimming removed 0 bases from V and 8 bases from J; junction bases left unmatched: 7. The DNA for the CDR3 is TGTGCCAGCAGTTACTCGAAGGGGACTATATATGAGCAGTTCTTC. The encoded protein is CASSYSKGTIYEQFF.

The rearrangement links TRBV4-2 to TRBJ1-6; tentatively, D is TRBD1 (5 bases). V lost 4 bases to trimming and J lost 7 bases, with 14 bases between them. CDR1 is LGHNA and CDR2 is YNFKEQ in the germline V gene. The CDR3 has 15 amino acids. The CDR3 loop reads CASSPREVENSPLHF. CDR3 sequence (DNA): TGTGCCAGCAGCCCCAGGGAGGTGGAAAATTCACCCCTCCACTTT.

This clone has a handful of counts. This chain joins TRBV11-3 and TRBJ2-7; D unclear. V was trimmed by 1 base and J by 1 base, leaving 17 bases between them. Germline V gene lookup returns CDR1 SGHNT and CDR2 YENEEA. This CDR3 has 17 residues. The CDR3 nucleotides are TGTGCCAGCAGCTTAGGCAGGCCCGGTAGGCCTTCCTACGAGCAGTACTTC. It encodes CASSLGRPGRPSYEQYF. The entire variable domain, with the rest obtained from reference TRBV11-3 and TRBJ2-7, is as follows: EAGVVQSPRYKIIEKKQPVAFWCNPISGHNTLYWYLQNLGQGPELLIRYENEEAVDDSQLPKDRFSAERLKGVDSTLKIQPAELGDSAVYLCASSLGRPGRPSYEQYFGPGTRLTVT.

The rearrangement uses TRBV5-1 and TRBJ2-1, with D possibly TRBD2 on 6 matching bases. The CDR3 has 15 amino acids. The V and J ends lost 4 bases and 3 bases respectively, with 14 bases between them. Germline V gene sequence: CDR1 SGHRS, CDR2 YFSETQ. CDR3 nucleotides: TGCGCCAGCAGCCAGGGAGGCAACCTCTACAATGAGCAGTTCTTC. Residues: CASSQGGNLYNEQFF.

The chain combines TRBV6-6 with TRBJ1-2; a possible D gene is TRBD1 (6 bases). The V end lost 6 bases, the J end lost 7 bases, and 21 bases lay between the germline ends. The length of the CDR3 is 15 residues. Looked up from germline, CDR1 is MNHNY and CDR2 is SVGAGI (reference sequence). The CDR3 coding sequence is TGTGCCAGCAGCCTTACCGGGACATTTAATCTTGGCTACACCTTC. It encodes CASSLTGTFNLGYTF.

The chain is built from TRBV5-1 and TRBJ2-1, with TRBD2 matching over 10 bases. The V gene's germline CDR1 is SGHRS and CDR2 YFSETQ. V gave up 0 bases and J gave up 8 bases; unmatched junction bases: 8. The CDR3 runs to 16 residues. The CDR3 region has the DNA TGCGCCAGCAGCTTGGGCCCAGTAGCGGGAGGACATGAGCAGTTCTTC. Amino acids: CASSLGPVAGGHEQFF.

The chain uses TRBV29-1 and TRBJ1-1; no definite D call. The V end was cut by 5 bases, the J end by 4 bases, with 11 bases between. Germline CDR1 is SQVTM and CDR2 is ANQGSEA. The CDR3 has 12 residues. CDR3 protein: CSVMGSGTEAFF. Here the CDR3 DNA reads TGCAGCGTTATGGGTTCGGGCACTGAAGCTTTCTTT.

The chain is built from TRBV5-1 and TRBJ1-2; D is perhaps TRBD1 (5 bases). Trimming removed 0 bases from V and 2 bases from J, with 11 bases in between. The CDR3 runs 15 residues. The germline gives CDR1 SGHRS, CDR2 YFSETQ. The CDR3 region is CASSLAAGTNYGYTF. CDR3 bases: TGCGCCAGCAGCTTGGCAGCAGGGACCAACTATGGCTACACCTTC. The whole variable domain, remainder taken from reference TRBV5-1 and TRBJ1-2, is KAGVTQTPRYLIKTRGQQVTLSCSPISGHRSVSWYQQTPGQGLQFLFEYFSETQRNKGNFPGRFSGRQFSNSRSEMNVSTLELGDSALYLCASSLAAGTNYGYTFGSGTRLTVV.

This rearrangement joins TRBV30 to TRBJ2-6; tentative D call: TRBD1 (5 bases). Between the trimmed V and J ends, which lost 3 bases and 0 bases, there was a span of 6 bases. Germline V gene data show CDR1 as GTSNPN and CDR2 as SVGIG (reference sequence). This CDR3 has 14 residues. This CDR3 reads CAWSRDSGANVLTF. The CDR3 nucleotides are TGTGCCTGGAGCAGGGACTCTGGGGCCAACGTCCTGACTTTC.

In its sample, this clone was seen a few times. The V gene is TRBV6-1, the J gene TRBJ2-5; tentatively, D is TRBD2 (6 bases). This CDR3 has 14 amino acids. The germline V gene encodes CDR1 MNHNS and CDR2 SASEGT. V was clipped by 5 bases and J by 6 bases, with 16 bases between them. The CDR3: CASSPTGSQQTQYF. In DNA form, the CDR3 reads TGTGCCAGCAGTCCAACCGGGAGTCAACAGACCCAGTACTTC.

The V and J genes are TRBV7-8 and TRBJ2-7; TRBD2 matches at 8 bases. This CDR3 comprises 14 residues. CDR1 SGHVS and CDR2 FQNEAQ come from the germline V gene. The V and J ends lost 6 bases and 2 bases, in that order; junction bases with no gene match: 6. CDR3 sequence reads: CASSLGLGTYEQYF. The CDR3 bases are TGTGCCAGCAGTTTGGGACTAGGGACCTACGAGCAGTACTTC.

This chain uses TRBV7-3 with TRBJ2-2; D is ambiguous. The V gene lost 2 bases and the J gene lost 6 bases, with 10 bases spanning the gap. The CDR3 extends over 14 amino acids. CDR1 SGHTA and CDR2 FQGTGA come from the germline V gene. The CDR3 sequence is CASSLSIGAGELFF. The CDR3 nucleotides read TGTGCCAGCAGCTTATCCATCGGCGCCGGGGAGCTGTTTTTT.